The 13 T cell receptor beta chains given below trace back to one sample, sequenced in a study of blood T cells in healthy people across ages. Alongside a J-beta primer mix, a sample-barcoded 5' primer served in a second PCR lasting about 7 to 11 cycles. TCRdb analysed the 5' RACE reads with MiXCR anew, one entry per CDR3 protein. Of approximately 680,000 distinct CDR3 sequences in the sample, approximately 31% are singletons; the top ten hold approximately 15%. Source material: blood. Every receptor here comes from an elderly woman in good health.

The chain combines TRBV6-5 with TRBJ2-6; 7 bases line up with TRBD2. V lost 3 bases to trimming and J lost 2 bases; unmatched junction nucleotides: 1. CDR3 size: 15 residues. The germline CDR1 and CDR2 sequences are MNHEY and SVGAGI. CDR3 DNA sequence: TGTGCCAGCAGTTATGCGGGGGCTGGGGCCAACGTCCTGACTTTC. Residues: CASSYAGAGANVLTF.

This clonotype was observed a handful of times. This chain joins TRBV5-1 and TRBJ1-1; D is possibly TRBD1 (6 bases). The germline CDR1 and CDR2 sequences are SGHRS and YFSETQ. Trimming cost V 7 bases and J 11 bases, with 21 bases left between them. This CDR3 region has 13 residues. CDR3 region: CASREVQGLMAFF. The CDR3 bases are TGCGCCAGCCGGGAGGTACAGGGCTTGATGGCTTTCTTT.

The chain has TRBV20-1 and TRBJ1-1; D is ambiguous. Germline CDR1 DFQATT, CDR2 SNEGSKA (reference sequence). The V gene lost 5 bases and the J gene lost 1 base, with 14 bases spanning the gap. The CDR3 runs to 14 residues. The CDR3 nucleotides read TGCAGTGCTGTTGATTCTACCCGGAACACTGAAGCTTTCTTT. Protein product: CSAVDSTRNTEAFF.

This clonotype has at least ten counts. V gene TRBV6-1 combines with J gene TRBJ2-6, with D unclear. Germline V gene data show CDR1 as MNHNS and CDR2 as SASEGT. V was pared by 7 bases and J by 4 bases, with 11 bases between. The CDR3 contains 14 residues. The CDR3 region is CASTGSRGANVLTF. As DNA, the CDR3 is TGTGCCAGCACAGGATCGAGAGGGGCCAACGTCCTGACTTTC.

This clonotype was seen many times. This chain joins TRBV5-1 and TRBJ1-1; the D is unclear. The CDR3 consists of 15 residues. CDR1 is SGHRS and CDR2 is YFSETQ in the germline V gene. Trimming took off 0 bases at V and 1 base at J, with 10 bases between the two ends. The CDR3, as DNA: TGCGCCAGCAGCTTGGCAGGCCAGGAGAACACTGAAGCTTTCTTT. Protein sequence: CASSLAGQENTEAFF.

CDR3 DNA sequence: TGTGCCAGCAGCTTGACAGTAGGTTCTGAAGCTTTCTTT. This translates into CASSLTVGSEAFF. The V and J genes are TRBV7-6 and TRBJ1-1, with D perhaps TRBD1 (5 bases). CDR3 length equals 13 residues. The V end was cut by 3 bases, the J end by 6 bases, with 11 bases between. Germline values: CDR1 SGHVS, CDR2 FNYEAQ.

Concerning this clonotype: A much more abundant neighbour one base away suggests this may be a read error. The CDR3: CSARDGAGRGSNEKLFF. The CDR3 DNA is TGCAGTGCTAGAGATGGGGCAGGGAGGGGGTCTAATGAAAAACTGTTTTTT. The chain is built from TRBV20-1 and TRBJ1-4; TRBD1 is a possible D gene (6 bases). This CDR3 has 17 residues. V lost 0 bases, J lost 3 bases, and 17 bases lay in between. Germline values: CDR1 DFQATT, CDR2 SNEGSKA (reference sequence).

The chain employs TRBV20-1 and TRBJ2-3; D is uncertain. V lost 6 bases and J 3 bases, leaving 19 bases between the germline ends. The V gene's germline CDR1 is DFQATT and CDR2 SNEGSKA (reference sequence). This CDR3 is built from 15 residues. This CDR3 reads CSAPARALGTDTQYF. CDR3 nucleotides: TGCAGTGCCCCGGCCCGGGCCTTGGGTACAGATACGCAGTATTTT.

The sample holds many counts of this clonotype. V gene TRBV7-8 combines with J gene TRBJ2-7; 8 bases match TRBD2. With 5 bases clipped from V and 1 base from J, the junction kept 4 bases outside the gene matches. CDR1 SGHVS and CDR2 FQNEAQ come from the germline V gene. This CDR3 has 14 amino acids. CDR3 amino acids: CASSHSGESYEQYF. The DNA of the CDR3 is TGTGCCAGCAGCCATAGCGGGGAATCCTACGAGCAGTACTTC.

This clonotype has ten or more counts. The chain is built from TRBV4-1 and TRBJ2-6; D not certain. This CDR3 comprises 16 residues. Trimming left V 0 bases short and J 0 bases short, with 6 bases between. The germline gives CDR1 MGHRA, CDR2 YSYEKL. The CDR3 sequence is CASSQDVLSGANVLTF. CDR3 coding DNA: TGCGCCAGCAGCCAAGATGTCCTCTCTGGGGCCAACGTCCTGACTTTC.

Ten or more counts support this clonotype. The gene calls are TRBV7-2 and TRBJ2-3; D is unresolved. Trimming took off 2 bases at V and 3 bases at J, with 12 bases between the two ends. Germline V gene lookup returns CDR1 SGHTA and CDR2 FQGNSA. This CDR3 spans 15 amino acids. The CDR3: CASSLQNLVTDTQYF. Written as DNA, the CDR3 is TGTGCCAGCAGCTTACAAAACTTGGTGACAGATACGCAGTATTTT.

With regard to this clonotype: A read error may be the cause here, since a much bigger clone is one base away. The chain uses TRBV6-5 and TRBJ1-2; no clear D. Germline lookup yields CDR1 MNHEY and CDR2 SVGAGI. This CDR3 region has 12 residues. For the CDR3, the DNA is TGTGCCAGCAGCTCCGACAACTATGGCTTCACCTTC. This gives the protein CASSSDNYGFTF.

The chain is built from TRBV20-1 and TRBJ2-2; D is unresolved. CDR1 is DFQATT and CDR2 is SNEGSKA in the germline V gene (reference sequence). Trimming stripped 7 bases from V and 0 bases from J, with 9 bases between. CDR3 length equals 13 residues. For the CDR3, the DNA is TGCAGTGGTTCCCGGGCGAACACCGGGGAGCTGTTTTTT. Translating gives CSGSRANTGELFF.